A single sample gave rise to the 18 T cell receptor beta chains below, sequenced in a study of human T cells and chemical hapten exposure. Time point: patch test 1, 2 weeks after DPC sensitization. Treatment noted: therapeutic diphenylcyclopropenone sensitization with weekly scalp DPC. Each CDR3 protein gets one entry after TCRdb re-called the RACE reads with MiXCR. The data contain roughly 190,000 distinct CDR3 sequences, 20% to 25% of them singletons. The material sequenced was whole blood, taken in connection with sensitization to the hapten diphenylcyclopropenone (DPC). The source of these receptors is a woman aged 45-65 years with alopecia areata. Some clones in this sample may be carry-over from other donors' samples.

This clonotype turned up a few times. The chain recombines TRBV20-1 with TRBJ1-5; 8 nucleotides agree with TRBD1. Looked up from germline, CDR1 is DFQATT and CDR2 is SNEGSKA (reference sequence). V gave up 3 bases and J gave up 6 bases; unmatched junction bases: 13. The CDR3 runs 16 residues. The CDR3 spells CSARGPGQVFLQPQHF. The DNA for the CDR3 is TGCAGTGCTAGGGGTCCGGGACAGGTCTTTCTTCAGCCCCAGCATTTT.

In its sample, this clonotype was seen a few times. This chain uses TRBV6-2 or TRBV6-3 with TRBJ2-3; no firm D call. Germline CDR1 is MNHEY and CDR2 is SVGEGT. V was pared by 6 bases and J by 6 bases, with 7 bases between. The CDR3 is made up of 11 amino acids. CDR3 nucleotides: TGTGCCAGCAGCCAAGGGGATACGCAGTATTTT. Protein sequence: CASSQGDTQYF.

This clonotype was counted many times. The chain combines TRBV4-1 with TRBJ1-1, with D possibly being TRBD1 (5 bases). The CDR3 runs 16 residues. CDR1 and CDR2 (germline): MGHRA, YSYEKL. Trimming stripped 4 bases from V and 6 bases from J, with 21 bases between. DNA of the CDR3: TGCGCCAGCAGCCTAACTCAAACTAGGGGAAGGCCTGAAGCTTTCTTT. Protein: CASSLTQTRGRPEAFF.

This rearrangement joins TRBV11-2 to TRBJ1-4; D remains unclear. V was clipped by 3 bases and J by 5 bases, with 10 bases between them. The germline V gene has CDR1 SGHAT and CDR2 FQNNGV. The CDR3 contains 14 residues. CDR3 DNA sequence: TGTGCCAGCAGCTTCGGCGTACAGAATGAAAAACTGTTTTTT. This translates into CASSFGVQNEKLFF. Using reference TRBV11-2 and TRBJ1-4 for the parts outside the CDR3, the full variable domain is EAGVAQSPRYKIIEKRQSVAFWCNPISGHATLYWYQQILGQGPKLLIQFQNNGVVDDSQLPKDRFSAERLKGVDSTLKIQPAKLEDSAVYLCASSFGVQNEKLFFGSGTQLSVL.

V and J are TRBV12-3 or TRBV12-4 and TRBJ1-2; 8 bases match TRBD1. This CDR3 region has 15 residues. The V and J ends lost 6 bases and 7 bases, in that order; junction bases with no gene match: 13. DNA of the CDR3: TGTGCCAGCAGAGGGACAGGCGGACTAACCGCTGGCTACACCTTC. As protein: CASRGTGGLTAGYTF.

This clonotype appeared a few times. An end of the junction does not agree with germline; a read error may underlie this. The chain joins TRBV10-1 to TRBJ1-1; D is uncertain. The CDR3 loop spans 12 amino acids. Germline lookup yields CDR1 WNHNN and CDR2 SYGVQD (reference sequence). This chain's CDR3 is CASSDPNTEAFF. CDR3 coding DNA: TGTGCCAGCAGTGATCCGAACACTGAAGCTTTCTTT.

This clonotype was detected ten times or more. The chain combines TRBV4-1 with TRBJ1-6; no reliable D call. Germline V gene lookup returns CDR1 MGHRA and CDR2 YSYEKL. CDR3 length: 15 residues. Trimming removed 3 bases from V and 7 bases from J, with 13 bases in between. The CDR3 region is CASSQRDEPNSPLHF. The CDR3, as DNA: TGCGCCAGCAGCCAGCGAGACGAACCAAATTCACCCCTCCACTTT.

V is TRBV11-2 and J is TRBJ2-5; 12 positions agree with TRBD2. Unmatched junction bases numbered 9, after V lost 2 bases and J lost 5 bases. Germline CDR1 is SGHAT and CDR2 is FQNNGV. The CDR3 consists of 17 residues. CDR3 in amino acids: CASSLNLLAGGRETQYF. For the CDR3, the DNA is TGTGCCAGCAGCTTAAACCTACTAGCGGGAGGTCGTGAGACCCAGTACTTC.

In this sample, this clonotype turned up a few times. The rearrangement uses TRBV20-1 and TRBJ2-7; the match to TRBD2 covers 9 bases. The germline V gene encodes CDR1 DFQATT and CDR2 SNEGSKA (reference sequence). J gave up 2 bases and V 0 bases, and 5 bases lay outside the gene matches. The CDR3 spans 15 residues. The CDR3 loop reads CSAREIAGAAYEQYF. In DNA, the CDR3 is TGCAGTGCTAGAGAGATAGCGGGAGCGGCCTACGAGCAGTACTTC.

This clonotype was picked up a small number of times. The chain is built from TRBV28 and TRBJ2-7; D unclear. The CDR3 has 13 amino acids. CDR1 and CDR2 (germline): MDHEN, SYDVKM. V gave up 2 bases and J gave up 2 bases, with 7 bases separating them. In DNA, the CDR3 is TGTGCCAGCAGTTTAGCTAGAACCTACGAGCAGTACTTC. This translates into CASSLARTYEQYF.

This clonotype was detected ten times or more. This chain uses TRBV11-2 with TRBJ2-5; D is unclear. Germline V lookup: CDR1 SGHAT, CDR2 FQNNGV. The CDR3 sequence is 14 residues long. The V end lost 3 bases, the J end lost 0 bases, and 8 bases lay between the germline ends. The CDR3 bases are TGTGCCAGCAGCTTGTCTCAGCACCAAGAGACCCAGTACTTC. This gives the protein CASSLSQHQETQYF.

The chain carries TRBV19 and TRBJ2-5; D not resolved. The CDR3 runs to 13 residues. CDR1 and CDR2 from the germline V gene are LNHDA and SQIVND (reference sequence). V was clipped by 6 bases and J by 0 bases, with 8 bases between them. CDR3 loop: CASSDHHQETQYF. The CDR3 nucleotides are TGTGCCAGTAGCGACCATCACCAAGAGACCCAGTACTTC.

Concerning this clonotype: At one boundary the junction diverges from the germline segment, which might be a read error. The chain links TRBV20-1 to TRBJ2-7; no definite D call. The CDR3 sequence is 12 residues long. Germline CDR1 and CDR2: DFQATT and SNEGSKA (reference sequence). The CDR3 loop reads CSASYGSYEQNF. CDR3 DNA sequence: TGCAGTGCTAGTTACGGGTCCTACGAGCAGAACTTC.

The chain combines TRBV20-1 with TRBJ2-3; maybe TRBD1 (5 bases). Germline values: CDR1 DFQATT, CDR2 SNEGSKA (reference sequence). This CDR3 contains 13 residues. With 2 bases removed from V and 6 bases from J, the gap between germline ends came to 12 bases. The DNA for the CDR3 is TGCAGTGCTAGACGTCAGGGTGGTGATACGCAGTATTTT. Its protein product is CSARRQGGDTQYF.

The chain links TRBV20-1 to TRBJ2-7; tentatively, D is TRBD2 (6 bases). Looked up from germline, CDR1 is DFQATT and CDR2 is SNEGSKA (reference sequence). Trimming removed 1 base at V and 1 base at J, with 11 bases between. The CDR3 is made up of 14 amino acids. CDR3 sequence: CSARVGEVSYEQYF. The CDR3 DNA is TGCAGTGCTAGAGTGGGGGAGGTATCCTACGAGCAGTACTTC.

The chain couples TRBV10-3 to TRBJ2-2, with D perhaps being TRBD1 or TRBD2 (5 bases each). Trimming removed 6 bases at V and 0 bases at J, with 11 bases between. This CDR3 comprises 15 residues. Germline V gives CDR1 ENHRY, CDR2 SYGVKD. CDR3 DNA: TGTGCCATCAGCCAGGGACGAGCGAACACCGGGGAGCTGTTTTTT. It encodes CAISQGRANTGELFF.

This chain links TRBV7-9 with TRBJ2-1; 9 positions match TRBD2. CDR1 SEHNR and CDR2 FQNEAQ come from the germline V gene (reference sequence). This CDR3 spans 15 amino acids. V dropped 3 bases and J dropped 7; count of bases not matched to a gene: 7. This CDR3 is CASSFGGRAENEQFF. In DNA form, the CDR3 reads TGTGCCAGCAGCTTCGGCGGGAGGGCCGAAAATGAGCAGTTCTTC.

The chain carries TRBV20-1 and TRBJ2-7; TRBD2 is a possible D gene (6 bases). Germline CDR1 DFQATT, CDR2 SNEGSKA (reference sequence). V lost 4 bases and J 3 bases, leaving 10 bases between the germline ends. The CDR3 length is 12 residues. The CDR3 spells CSATLTSYEQYF. CDR3 coding DNA: TGCAGTGCTACGCTGACTAGCTACGAGCAGTACTTC.